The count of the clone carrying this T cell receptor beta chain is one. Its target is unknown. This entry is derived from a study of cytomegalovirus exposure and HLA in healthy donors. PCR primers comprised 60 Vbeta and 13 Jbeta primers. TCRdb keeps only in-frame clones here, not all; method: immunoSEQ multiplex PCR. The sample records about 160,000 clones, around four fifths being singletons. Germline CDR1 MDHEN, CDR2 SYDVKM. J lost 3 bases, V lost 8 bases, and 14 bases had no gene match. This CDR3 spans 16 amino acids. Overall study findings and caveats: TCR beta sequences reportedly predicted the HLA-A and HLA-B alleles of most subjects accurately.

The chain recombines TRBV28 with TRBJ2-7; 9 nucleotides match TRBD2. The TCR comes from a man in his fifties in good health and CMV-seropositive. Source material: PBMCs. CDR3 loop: CASGGSGSSSGYEQYF. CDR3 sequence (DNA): TGTGCCAGCGGGGGTAGCGGGAGTTCCAGTGGCTACGAGCAGTACTTC.